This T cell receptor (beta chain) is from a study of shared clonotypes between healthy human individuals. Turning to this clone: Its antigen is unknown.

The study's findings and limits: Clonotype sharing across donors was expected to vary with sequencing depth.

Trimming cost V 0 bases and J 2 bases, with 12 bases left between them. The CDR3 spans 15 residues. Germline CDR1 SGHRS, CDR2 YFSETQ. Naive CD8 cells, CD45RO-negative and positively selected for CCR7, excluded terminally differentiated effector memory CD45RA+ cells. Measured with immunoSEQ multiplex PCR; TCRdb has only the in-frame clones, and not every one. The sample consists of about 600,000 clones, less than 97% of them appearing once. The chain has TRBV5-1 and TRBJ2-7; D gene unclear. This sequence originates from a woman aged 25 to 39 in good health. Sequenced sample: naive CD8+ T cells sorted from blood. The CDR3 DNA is TGCGCCAGCAGCTTGGCCGCGGCAGCCACCTACGAGCAGTACTTC. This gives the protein CASSLAAAATYEQYF. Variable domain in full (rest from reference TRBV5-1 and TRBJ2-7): KAGVTQTPRYLIKTRGQQVTLSCSPISGHRSVSWYQQTPGQGLQFLFEYFSETQRNKGNFPGRFSGRQFSNSRSEMNVSTLELGDSALYLCASSLAAAATYEQYFGPGTRLTVT.